This is a list of T cell receptor beta chains from one sample in a study of identical twins. TCRdb passed the 5' RACE reads through MiXCR, listing each CDR3 protein once. The table shows approximately 670,000 distinct CDR3 sequences, with 5.5% to 6.5% occurring only once. The sequencing input was naive T cells sorted from blood. The receptors derive from a man in his late teens or twenties in good health. The CDR3 runs from the conserved cysteine through the conserved F or W. The D gene is left open where the match is weak. A clone size is listed for some rows: how often the clone was seen (once, few, many), or a class if it is expanded.

v_gene: TRBV7-9
abundance: NA
j_gene: TRBJ1-2
d_gene: NA
CDR3aa: CASSLTGQNYGYTF
CDR3nt: TGTGCCAGCAGCTTAACCGGACAGAACTATGGCTACACCTTC

v_gene: TRBV24-1
abundance: NA
j_gene: TRBJ2-1
d_gene: NA
CDR3aa: CATSDSGRTLYNEQFF
CDR3nt: TGTGCCACCAGTGATTCGGGCAGAACACTATACAATGAGCAGTTCTTC

v_gene: TRBV9
abundance: few
j_gene: TRBJ1-1
d_gene: NA
CDR3aa: CASSSITGEAFF
CDR3nt: TGTGCCAGCAGCTCCATAACAGGTGAAGCTTTCTTT

v_gene: TRBV5-5
abundance: few
j_gene: TRBJ2-2
d_gene: NA
CDR3aa: CASRAISGELFF
CDR3nt: TGTGCCAGCAGGGCCATTAGCGGGGAGCTGTTTTTT

v_gene: TRBV29-1
abundance: few
j_gene: TRBJ2-7
d_gene: NA
CDR3aa: CSVVSGSSYEQYF
CDR3nt: TGCAGCGTTGTCTCAGGGAGCTCCTACGAGCAGTACTTC

v_gene: TRBV20-1
abundance: many
j_gene: TRBJ1-1
d_gene: TRBD1
CDR3aa: CSADRGSFQDTEAFF
CDR3nt: TGCAGTGCCGACAGGGGGTCATTTCAGGACACTGAAGCTTTCTTT

v_gene: TRBV27
abundance: many
j_gene: TRBJ2-7
d_gene: NA
CDR3aa: CASSLQQGGKYEQYF
CDR3nt: TGTGCCAGCAGTTTACAGCAGGGGGGAAAGTACGAGCAGTACTTC

v_gene: TRBV5-5
abundance: many
j_gene: TRBJ2-1
d_gene: TRBD1
CDR3aa: CASSPTGVGNEQFF
CDR3nt: TGTGCCAGCAGCCCGACAGGGGTGGGCAATGAGCAGTTCTTC

v_gene: TRBV15
abundance: many
j_gene: TRBJ1-5
d_gene: TRBD1
CDR3aa: CATSRDLLAGGRDQPQHF
CDR3nt: TGTGCCACCAGCAGAGATCTTCTGGCAGGGGGCCGAGATCAGCCCCAGCATTTT

v_gene: TRBV5-1
abundance: NA
j_gene: TRBJ2-7
d_gene: NA
CDR3aa: CASSSTTGNYEQYF
CDR3nt: TGCGCCAGCAGCTCTACGACAGGAAACTACGAGCAGTACTTC

v_gene: TRBV14
abundance: few
j_gene: TRBJ1-1
d_gene: NA
CDR3aa: CASSQDMGFEAFF
CDR3nt: TGTGCCAGCAGCCAAGATATGGGATTTGAAGCTTTCTTT

v_gene: TRBV6-1
abundance: many
j_gene: TRBJ2-7
d_gene: NA
CDR3aa: CASSDHRSSYEQYF
CDR3nt: TGTGCCAGCAGCGACCACAGGTCCTCCTACGAGCAGTACTTC

v_gene: TRBV29-1
abundance: few
j_gene: TRBJ1-1
d_gene: TRBD1
CDR3aa: CSVASPGTGQNTEAFF
CDR3nt: TGCAGCGTCGCTTCTCCAGGGACAGGACAAAACACTGAAGCTTTCTTT

v_gene: TRBV25-1
abundance: many
j_gene: TRBJ1-2
d_gene: TRBD1
CDR3aa: CASRGSGTVHGYTF
CDR3nt: TGTGCCAGCAGAGGGTCTGGGACAGTGCACGGCTACACCTTC

v_gene: TRBV5-6
abundance: many
j_gene: TRBJ2-1
d_gene: NA
CDR3aa: CASSLGTQGGMNEQFF
CDR3nt: TGTGCCAGCAGCTTGGGTACCCAGGGGGGGATGAATGAGCAGTTCTTC

v_gene: TRBV20-1
abundance: many
j_gene: TRBJ2-1
d_gene: NA
CDR3aa: CSAGSSRRRNEQFF
CDR3nt: TGCAGTGCTGGGTCCTCGAGGCGTCGAAATGAGCAGTTCTTC

v_gene: TRBV7-8
abundance: many
j_gene: TRBJ2-7
d_gene: TRBD2
CDR3aa: CASSLVWTSEYEQYF
CDR3nt: TGTGCCAGCAGCTTAGTTTGGACTAGCGAGTACGAGCAGTACTTC

v_gene: TRBV6-2/TRBV6-3
abundance: NA
j_gene: TRBJ2-1
d_gene: TRBD2
CDR3aa: CASSYPGLAANNEQFF
CDR3nt: TGTGCCAGCAGTTACCCGGGACTAGCGGCAAACAATGAGCAGTTCTTC

v_gene: TRBV12-3/TRBV12-4
abundance: few
j_gene: TRBJ2-7
d_gene: TRBD1
CDR3aa: CASSSTGGLSYEQYF
CDR3nt: TGTGCCAGCAGTTCTACAGGGGGCTTGTCCTACGAGCAGTACTTC

v_gene: TRBV5-8
abundance: NA
j_gene: TRBJ2-1
d_gene: TRBD2
CDR3aa: CASSPRPSGRGGEQFF
CDR3nt: TGTGCCAGCAGTCCCCGACCTAGCGGGAGAGGCGGTGAGCAGTTCTTC

v_gene: TRBV7-9
abundance: many
j_gene: TRBJ2-2
d_gene: NA
CDR3aa: CASSAETGELFF
CDR3nt: TGTGCCAGCAGCGCGGAGACCGGGGAGCTGTTTTTT

v_gene: TRBV29-1
abundance: many
j_gene: TRBJ2-2
d_gene: NA
CDR3aa: CSGRTTTSGELFF
CDR3nt: TGCAGCGGCCGGACTACGACTAGCGGGGAGCTGTTTTTT

v_gene: TRBV20-1
abundance: many
j_gene: TRBJ2-7
d_gene: TRBD2
CDR3aa: CSALWTSGQYF
CDR3nt: TGCAGTGCTCTTTGGACTAGCGGACAGTACTTC

v_gene: TRBV2
abundance: many
j_gene: TRBJ2-1
d_gene: NA
CDR3aa: CASMGRNNEQFF
CDR3nt: TGTGCCAGCATGGGCAGGAACAATGAGCAGTTCTTC

v_gene: TRBV12-3/TRBV12-4
abundance: NA
j_gene: TRBJ2-1
d_gene: TRBD2
CDR3aa: CASSFLASGTYNEQFF
CDR3nt: TGTGCCAGCAGTTTCCTAGCTAGCGGGACGTACAATGAGCAGTTCTTC

v_gene: TRBV7-2
abundance: many
j_gene: TRBJ2-3
d_gene: TRBD1
CDR3aa: CASSIDRETQYF
CDR3nt: TGTGCCAGCAGCATCGACAGGGAAACGCAGTATTTT

v_gene: TRBV12-3/TRBV12-4
abundance: many
j_gene: TRBJ1-1
d_gene: NA
CDR3aa: CASSLRPNTEAFF
CDR3nt: TGTGCCAGCAGCCTCCGCCCTAACACTGAAGCTTTCTTT

v_gene: TRBV20-1
abundance: many
j_gene: TRBJ1-5
d_gene: TRBD1
CDR3aa: CSARDKDRGYSNQPQHF
CDR3nt: TGCAGTGCTAGAGATAAGGACAGGGGATATAGCAATCAGCCCCAGCATTTT

v_gene: TRBV6-2/TRBV6-3
abundance: few
j_gene: TRBJ2-1
d_gene: TRBD2
CDR3aa: CASSYSTSGYSYNEQFF
CDR3nt: TGTGCCAGCAGTTACTCGACTAGCGGGTATTCCTACAATGAGCAGTTCTTC

v_gene: TRBV7-9
abundance: NA
j_gene: TRBJ2-3
d_gene: NA
CDR3aa: CASSSPRTDTQYF
CDR3nt: TGTGCCAGCAGCTCCCCCCGCACAGATACGCAGTATTTT

v_gene: TRBV5-1
abundance: few
j_gene: TRBJ2-1
d_gene: TRBD1
CDR3aa: CASSGRTGDNEQFF
CDR3nt: TGCGCCAGCAGCGGGAGGACAGGGGACAATGAGCAGTTCTTC

v_gene: TRBV7-2
abundance: few
j_gene: TRBJ2-5
d_gene: NA
CDR3aa: CASSLRGGPQETQYF
CDR3nt: TGTGCCAGCAGCTTGAGGGGGGGACCACAAGAGACCCAGTACTTC

v_gene: TRBV14
abundance: NA
j_gene: TRBJ2-1
d_gene: TRBD2
CDR3aa: CASSPGLAINNEQFF
CDR3nt: TGTGCCAGCTCACCGGGACTAGCGATTAACAATGAGCAGTTCTTC

v_gene: TRBV5-6
abundance: NA
j_gene: TRBJ2-5
d_gene: TRBD2
CDR3aa: CASTPVGQGGQETQYF
CDR3nt: TGTGCCAGCACCCCCGTTGGGCAGGGAGGGCAAGAGACCCAGTACTTC

v_gene: TRBV5-1
abundance: many
j_gene: TRBJ2-2
d_gene: NA
CDR3aa: CASSSDRWNTGELFF
CDR3nt: TGCGCCAGCAGCTCGGACAGATGGAACACCGGGGAGCTGTTTTTT

v_gene: TRBV20-1
abundance: NA
j_gene: TRBJ2-3
d_gene: NA
CDR3aa: CSGGLPQLTDTQYF
CDR3nt: TGCAGTGGGGGACTCCCTCAACTCACAGATACGCAGTATTTT

v_gene: TRBV5-1
abundance: NA
j_gene: TRBJ1-2
d_gene: TRBD1
CDR3aa: CASSSAGTGLNYGYTF
CDR3nt: TGCGCCAGCAGCTCTGCTGGGACAGGGCTTAACTATGGCTACACCTTC